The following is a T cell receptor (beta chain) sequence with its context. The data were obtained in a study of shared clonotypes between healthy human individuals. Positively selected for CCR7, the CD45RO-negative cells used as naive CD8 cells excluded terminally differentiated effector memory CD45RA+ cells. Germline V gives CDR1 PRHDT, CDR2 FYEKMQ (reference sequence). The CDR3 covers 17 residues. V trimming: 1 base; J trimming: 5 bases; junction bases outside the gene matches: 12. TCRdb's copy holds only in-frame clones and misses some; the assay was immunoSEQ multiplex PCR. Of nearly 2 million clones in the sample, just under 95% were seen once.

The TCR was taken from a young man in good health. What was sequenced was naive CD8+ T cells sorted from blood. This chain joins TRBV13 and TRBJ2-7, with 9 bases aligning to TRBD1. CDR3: CASSLVSPGTGIHEQYF. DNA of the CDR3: TGTGCCAGCAGCTTAGTTAGCCCCGGGACAGGGATCCACGAGCAGTACTTC. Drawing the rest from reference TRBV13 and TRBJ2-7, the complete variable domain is AAGVIQSPRHLIKEKRETATLKCYPIPRHDTVYWYQQGPGQDPQFLISFYEKMQSDKGSIPDRFSAQQFSDYHSELNMSSLELGDSALYFCASSLVSPGTGIHEQYFGPGTRLTVT.